A selection of T cell receptor beta chains follows, all from one sample in a study of OX40 agonist ivuxolimab in advanced cancers. Sequencing was performed with immunoSEQ multiplex PCR; in TCRdb, only in-frame clones are kept and a portion is missing. Of 45,000 to 70,000 clones in the sample, under 85% were seen once. The input for sequencing was CD4+ or CD8+ T cells sorted from blood, taken in a trial of the OX40 agonist ivuxolimab. The receptor source for this set is an adult with an advanced solid tumor such as melanoma, head and neck, liver or kidney cancer. The CDR3 runs from the conserved cysteine through the conserved F or W. The D gene is left open where the match is weak. Clone size appears in some rows only: once, few, many, or a class for an expanded clone.

j_call clone_size v_call cdr3_length d_call cdr3_aa cdr3_nt
TRBJ2-5 - TRBV7-2 16 - CASSLTLARSGETQYF TGTGCCAGCAGCTTGACCCTAGCGAGGTCGGGGGAGACCCAGTACTTC
TRBJ1-6 - TRBV29-1 13 - CSVGEAFNSPLHF TGCAGCGTAGGGGAGGCTTTCAATTCACCCCTCCACTTT
TRBJ1-1 - TRBV18 15 - CASSPMSQGNTEAFF TGTGCCAGCTCACCCATGTCGCAGGGGAACACTGAAGCTTTCTTT
TRBJ2-1 once TRBV5-4 12 - CASSLTGSDRFF TGTGCCAGCAGCTTGACGGGTAGCGATCGGTTCTTC
TRBJ2-2 - TRBV6-6 14 - CASSYSGRPGELFF TGTGCCAGCAGTTACTCGGGTAGGCCCGGGGAGCTGTTTTTT
TRBJ2-7 - TRBV28 17 - CASSLLHGLGRSYEQYF TGTGCCAGCAGTTTACTCCACGGGCTGGGGCGGTCCTACGAGCAGTACTTC
TRBJ1-2 once TRBV30 12 - CAWRGLNYGYTF TGTGCCTGGAGGGGACTGAACTATGGCTACACCTTC
TRBJ1-6 once TRBV27 14 - CASSSGTSGAPLHF TGTGCCAGCAGTTCCGGAACTTCCGGTGCACCCCTCCACTTT
TRBJ2-5 - TRBV5-1 14 TRBD2 CASSLDAGGETQYF TGCGCCAGCAGCTTGGACGCGGGAGGGGAGACCCAGTACTTC
TRBJ1-5 few TRBV4-1 14 - CASSPEIIGQPQHF TGCGCCAGCAGCCCTGAAATTATAGGCCAGCCCCAGCATTTT
TRBJ2-7 - TRBV5-6 16 TRBD2 CASSLGTSGTSYEQYF TGTGCCAGCAGCTTGGGGACTAGCGGGACTTCCTACGAGCAGTACTTC
TRBJ2-7 - TRBV5-1 14 - CASSYYPGAYEQYF TGCGCCAGCAGCTATTACCCAGGAGCCTACGAGCAGTACTTC
TRBJ2-2 - TRBV4-2 17 TRBD2 CASSQGVSAGEKGELFF TGTGCCAGCAGCCAAGGGGTTTCAGCGGGGGAGAAGGGGGAGCTGTTTTTT
TRBJ1-4 - TRBV19 16 - CASRPAGLTDGEKLFF TGTGCCAGTAGGCCCGCGGGACTTACGGATGGTGAAAAACTGTTTTTT
TRBJ2-6 - TRBV19 15 - CASSTQGPGANVLTF TGTGCCAGTAGTACCCAGGGCCCAGGGGCCAACGTCCTGACTTTC
TRBJ1-1 - TRBV19 15 - CASSMDPGANTEAFF TGTGCCAGTAGTATGGATCCCGGGGCCAACACTGAAGCTTTCTTT
TRBJ2-5 - TRBV11-3 13 - CASSLDFLGTQYF TGTGCCAGCAGCTTAGACTTTCTAGGGACCCAGTACTTC
TRBJ2-7 - TRBV6-5 14 - CASSDVGRNYEQYF TGTGCCAGCAGTGACGTGGGCAGGAATTACGAGCAGTACTTC
TRBJ1-5 many TRBV2 15 - CASSEADRVNQPQHF TGTGCCAGCAGTGAAGCAGACAGAGTTAATCAGCCCCAGCATTTT
TRBJ1-1 - TRBV30 11 - CAWSVIDPRRF TGTGCCTGGAGTGTAATTGATCCTAGGCGGTTT
TRBJ2-1 - TRBV9 16 - CASSVRSQGGGNEQFF TGTGCCAGCAGCGTAAGAAGTCAGGGGGGAGGGAATGAGCAGTTCTTC
TRBJ2-7 - TRBV28 15 TRBD2 CASTIAGGPPYEQYF TGTGCCAGCACTATAGCGGGAGGCCCCCCCTACGAGCAGTACTTC
TRBJ1-4 - TRBV7-9 13 - CASSLKQNEKLFF TGTGCCAGCAGCTTAAAACAGAATGAAAAACTGTTTTTT
TRBJ1-5 - TRBV25-1 16 TRBD1 CASSPSGQGEIMPQHF TGTGCCAGCAGTCCCTCGGGACAGGGTGAAATCATGCCCCAGCATTTT
TRBJ1-2 few TRBV19 12 TRBD1 CASSPDRDGYTF TGTGCCAGTAGTCCGGACAGGGACGGCTACACCTTC
TRBJ1-2 - TRBV29-1 14 - CSVDSVGSYYGYTF TGCAGCGTTGATTCTGTGGGGAGCTACTATGGCTACACCTTC
TRBJ2-7 - TRBV2 13 - CASFGGRSYEQYF TGTGCCAGCTTCGGGGGACGCTCCTACGAGCAGTACTTC
TRBJ2-1 - TRBV29-1 12 TRBD2 CSVGWEGNEQFF TGCAGCGTTGGGTGGGAGGGCAATGAGCAGTTCTTC
TRBJ2-2 - TRBV12-5 15 TRBD2 CASGLRAGGTGELFF TGTGCTAGTGGTTTGCGGGCGGGAGGGACCGGGGAGCTGTTTTTT
TRBJ1-2 - TRBV7-2 19 TRBD1 CASSGQGAGHRGSNYGYTF TGTGCCAGCAGCGGACAGGGAGCAGGGCACAGGGGGTCTAACTATGGCTACACCTTC
TRBJ1-2 - TRBV30 16 TRBD1 CAWSVDRGRANYGYTF TGTGCCTGGAGTGTAGACAGGGGTCGGGCCAACTATGGCTACACCTTC
TRBJ1-5 - TRBV21-1 17 - CASSKVGTPNSNQPQHF TGTGCCAGCAGCAAAGTGGGCACCCCTAATAGCAATCAGCCCCAGCATTTT
TRBJ2-7 - TRBV13 12 - CASSSGRTKQYF TGTGCCAGCAGCTCCGGGCGTACGAAGCAGTACTTC
TRBJ2-1 once TRBV28 16 TRBD2 CASSLPTSGSGNEQFF TGTGCCAGCAGTCTCCCTACTAGCGGGAGTGGGAATGAGCAGTTCTTC
TRBJ1-2 - TRBV28 14 TRBD1 CASSLYRGGYGYTF TGTGCCAGCAGTTTGTACAGGGGAGGCTATGGCTACACCTTC
TRBJ1-2 - TRBV28 13 - CASSLQRIYGYTF TGTGCCAGCAGTTTGCAGCGCATCTATGGCTACACCTTC
TRBJ1-1 - TRBV4-2 15 - CASSQDLVSYTEAFF TGTGCCAGCAGCCAAGATCTGGTCAGTTACACTGAAGCTTTCTTT
TRBJ1-1 - TRBV19 14 TRBD1 CASSMGQKNTEAFF TGTGCCAGTAGTATGGGACAGAAGAACACTGAAGCTTTCTTT
TRBJ2-2 - TRBV27 11 - CASSKTGELFF TGTGCCAGCAGTAAAACCGGGGAGCTGTTTTTT
TRBJ2-5 - TRBV6-6 16 TRBD1 CASSLDYRDRVETQYF TGTGCCAGCAGCTTAGATTACCGGGACAGGGTAGAGACCCAGTACTTC
TRBJ2-7 - TRBV7-2 16 - CASSLRTTMASYEQYF TGTGCCAGCAGCTTAAGGACAACCATGGCAAGCTACGAGCAGTACTTC
TRBJ2-5 - TRBV29-1 12 - CSVGRGQETQYF TGCAGCGTTGGAAGGGGCCAAGAGACCCAGTACTTC
TRBJ1-6 few TRBV28 15 - CASKWSGSYNSPLHF TGTGCCAGCAAGTGGTCGGGGTCCTATAATTCACCCCTCCACTTT
TRBJ1-5 - TRBV2 17 TRBD1 CASSEGQGALRNQPQHF TGTGCCAGCAGTGAGGGTCAGGGGGCTTTGCGCAATCAGCCCCAGCATTTT
TRBJ2-2 - TRBV7-9 11 - CASSQGGELFF TGTGCCAGCAGCCAAGGCGGGGAGCTGTTTTTT
TRBJ1-5 - TRBV4-1 13 - CASSSGPNQPQHF TGCGCCAGCAGTTCGGGGCCCAATCAGCCCCAGCATTTT
TRBJ1-5 - TRBV11-2 14 - CASSPQGSNQPQHF TGTGCCAGCAGTCCCCAGGGGAGCAATCAGCCCCAGCATTTT
TRBJ2-7 - TRBV21-1 12 - CASSKGGYEQYF TGTGCCAGCAGCAAAGGGGGCTACGAGCAGTACTTC
TRBJ1-2 - TRBV5-6 14 - CASSVTGLNYGYTF TGTGCCAGCAGCGTAACAGGGCTTAACTATGGCTACACCTTC
TRBJ2-1 - TRBV6-1 18 TRBD2 CASSAQPLAGRAYNEQFF TGTGCCAGCAGTGCCCAGCCTCTAGCGGGACGAGCCTACAATGAGCAGTTCTTC